This T cell receptor (beta chain) was found in a study of T cells in Graves' hyperthyroidism and ophthalmopathy. As for the study in general: At the time of initial diagnosis and before any treatment, peripheral blood was collected.

Study findings and constraints: The model's output predicted ophthalmopathy at a median of roughly seven months prior to onset.

Hyperthyroidism in the patients, aged 18 to 65, was newly diagnosed and under 2 months in duration. This clonotype was found many times. Its antigen is unidentified. Trimming stripped 7 bases from V and 2 bases from J, with 15 bases between. Germline V gene sequence: CDR1 MDHEN, CDR2 SYDVKM. The CDR3 sequence is 14 residues long. The TCR beta CDR3 regions underwent amplification using RNA transcripts as the source. An initial round of RT-PCR targeting the TCR CDR3 relied on the HTBI primer set. From the multiplex PCR reads, TCRdb called clonotypes with MiXCR, one entry per CDR3 protein. The sample has roughly 380,000 distinct CDR3 sequences, approximately 14% seen once.

This TCR was sampled from a woman aged 55-69 years with Graves' hyperthyroidism. The chain is built from TRBV28 and TRBJ2-7; no clear D. The sample comprised blood. The DNA of the CDR3 is TGTGCCAGCAACCCCATACTGGATCCCTACGAGCAGTACTTC. It codes for CASNPILDPYEQYF.